The 3 T cell receptor beta chains below come from one sample, sequenced in a study of T-cell memory formation after mild COVID-19. A single record per CDR3 protein comes from TCRdb applying MiXCR to the 5' RACE reads. Here the sample spans about 350,000 distinct CDR3 sequences, around 13% being singletons. Source material: PBMCs or a T cell subset sorted from them (not recorded which). Receptor source: a man younger than 35 who had mild COVID-19 (a few samples of this study predate the infection). Cell type and time point are not known.

This clonotype has ten or more counts. The CDR3 region has the DNA TGTGCCAGCAGCCCCGGGGGAGCCTACGAGCAGTACTTC. Protein sequence: CASSPGGAYEQYF. The rearrangement uses TRBV3-1 and TRBJ2-7; D might be TRBD2 (6 bases). Germline CDR1 is LGHDT and CDR2 is YNNKEL (reference sequence). There are 13 residues in the CDR3. Trimming pared 4 bases from V and 2 bases from J, leaving 9 bases between.

The chain recombines TRBV15 with TRBJ2-7; D unresolved. The CDR3 is made up of 14 amino acids. Trimming pared 0 bases from V and 3 bases from J, leaving 9 bases between. CDR1 and CDR2 from the germline V gene are LNHNV and YYDKDF (reference sequence). This CDR3 is CATSRDKFSYEQYV. CDR3 nucleotide sequence: TGTGCCACCAGCAGAGATAAGTTCAGCTACGAGCAGTACGTC.

The rearrangement uses TRBV6-2 or TRBV6-3 and TRBJ2-1, with 8 bases matching TRBD1. This CDR3 region has 14 residues. Germline V gene sequence: CDR1 MNHEY, CDR2 SVGEGT. V was pared by 7 bases and J by 4 bases, with 6 bases of the junction left unmatched. In DNA form, the CDR3 reads TGTGCCAGCACAAGGAGACAGGGGTACAATGAGCAGTTCTTC. It translates to CASTRRQGYNEQFF.